At least ten counts were recorded for the clone carrying this T cell receptor (beta chain). The ends were cut back, 0 bases at V and 0 bases at J, with 8 bases in the middle. Germline V gives CDR1 SGHRS, CDR2 YFSETQ. CDR3 length: 15 residues. Then a second PCR, running about 6 to 11 cycles, was carried out with a sample-barcoded 5' primer and a J-beta primer mix. Each cDNA molecule received a tag from a template-switch adaptor that had 12 random nucleotides. TCRdb re-called the 5' RACE reads through MiXCR, storing one row per CDR3 protein. In the table there are about 670,000 distinct CDR3 sequences, around 43% of which are singletons. This sample is part of a study of blood T cells in healthy people across ages. Study at large: About one barcoded TCR beta cDNA was captured per two T cells.

Sequencing was carried out using blood. This TCR was recovered from a man older than 75 in good health. V gene TRBV5-1 combines with J gene TRBJ2-3; D remains ambiguous. CDR3 region: CASSLEVGSTDTQYF. The CDR3 bases are TGCGCCAGCAGCTTGGAGGTGGGAAGCACAGATACGCAGTATTTT.